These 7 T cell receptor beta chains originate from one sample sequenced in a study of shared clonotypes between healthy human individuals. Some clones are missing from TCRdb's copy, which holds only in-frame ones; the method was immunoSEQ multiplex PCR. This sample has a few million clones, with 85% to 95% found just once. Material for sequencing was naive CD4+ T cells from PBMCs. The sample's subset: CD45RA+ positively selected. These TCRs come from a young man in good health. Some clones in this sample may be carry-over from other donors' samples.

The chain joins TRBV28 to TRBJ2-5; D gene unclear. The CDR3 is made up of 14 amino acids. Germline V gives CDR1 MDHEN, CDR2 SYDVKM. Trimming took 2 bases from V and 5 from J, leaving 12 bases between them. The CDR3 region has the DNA TGTGCCAGCAGTTTAACCGATGGATCCGAGACCCAGTACTTC. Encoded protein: CASSLTDGSETQYF.

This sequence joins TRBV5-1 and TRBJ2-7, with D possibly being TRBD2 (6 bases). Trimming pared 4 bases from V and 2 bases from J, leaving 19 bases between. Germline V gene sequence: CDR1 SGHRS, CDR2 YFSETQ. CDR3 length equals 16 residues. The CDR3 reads CASSQAGGGRAYEQYF. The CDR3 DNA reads TGCGCCAGCAGCCAGGCGGGCGGAGGGCGAGCCTACGAGCAGTACTTC.

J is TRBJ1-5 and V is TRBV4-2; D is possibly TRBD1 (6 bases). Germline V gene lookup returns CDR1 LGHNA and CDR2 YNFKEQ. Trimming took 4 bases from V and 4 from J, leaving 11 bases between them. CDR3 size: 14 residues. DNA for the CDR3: TGTGCCAGCAGCCTCGGGACACAAAATCAGCCCCAGCATTTT. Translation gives CASSLGTQNQPQHF.

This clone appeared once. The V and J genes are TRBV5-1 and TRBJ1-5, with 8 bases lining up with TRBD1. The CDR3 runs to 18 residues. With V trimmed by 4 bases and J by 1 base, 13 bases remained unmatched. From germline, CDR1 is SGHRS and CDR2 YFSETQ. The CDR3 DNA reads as TGCGCCAGCAGCGCCACCGTGACAGGGGTAGTAAGCAATCAGCCCCAGCATTTT. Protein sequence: CASSATVTGVVSNQPQHF.

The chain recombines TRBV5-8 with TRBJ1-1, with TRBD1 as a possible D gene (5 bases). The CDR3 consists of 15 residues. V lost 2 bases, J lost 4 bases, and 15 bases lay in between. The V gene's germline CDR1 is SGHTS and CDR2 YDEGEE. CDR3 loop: CASSFTGAGTTEAFF. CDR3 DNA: TGTGCCAGCAGCTTTACAGGAGCAGGTACCACTGAAGCTTTCTTT. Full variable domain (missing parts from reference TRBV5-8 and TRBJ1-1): EAGVTQSPTHLIKTRGQQATLRCSPISGHTSVYWYQQALGLGLQFLLWYDEGEERNRGNFPPRFSGRQFPNYSSELNVNALELEDSALYLCASSFTGAGTTEAFFGQGTRLTVV.

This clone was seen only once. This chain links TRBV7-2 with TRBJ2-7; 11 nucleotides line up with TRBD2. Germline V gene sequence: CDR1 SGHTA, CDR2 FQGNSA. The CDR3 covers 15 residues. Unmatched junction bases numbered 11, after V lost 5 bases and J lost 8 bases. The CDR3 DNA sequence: TGTGCCAGCAGCCAACTCCTAGCGGGAGGTCCGCAGCAGTACTTC. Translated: CASSQLLAGGPQQYF.

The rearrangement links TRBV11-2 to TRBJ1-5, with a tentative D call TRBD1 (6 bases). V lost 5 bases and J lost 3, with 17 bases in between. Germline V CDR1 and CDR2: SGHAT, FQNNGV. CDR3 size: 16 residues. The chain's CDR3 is CASSSIGTGPNQPQHF. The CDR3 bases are TGTGCCAGCAGCAGTATCGGTACAGGGCCCAATCAGCCCCAGCATTTT.